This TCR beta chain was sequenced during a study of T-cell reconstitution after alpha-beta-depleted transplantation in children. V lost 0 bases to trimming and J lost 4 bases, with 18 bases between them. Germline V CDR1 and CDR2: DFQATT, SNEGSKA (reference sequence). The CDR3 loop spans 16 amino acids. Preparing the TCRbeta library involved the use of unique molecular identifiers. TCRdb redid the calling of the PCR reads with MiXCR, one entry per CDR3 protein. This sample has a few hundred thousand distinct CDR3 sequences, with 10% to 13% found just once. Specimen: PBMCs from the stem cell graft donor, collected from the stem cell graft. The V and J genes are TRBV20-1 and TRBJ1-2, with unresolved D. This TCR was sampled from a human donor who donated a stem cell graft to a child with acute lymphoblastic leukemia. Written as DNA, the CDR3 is TGCAGTGCTAGAGATGTTTCGAGAGGGCTTGGCTATGGCTACACCTTC. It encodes CSARDVSRGLGYGYTF.